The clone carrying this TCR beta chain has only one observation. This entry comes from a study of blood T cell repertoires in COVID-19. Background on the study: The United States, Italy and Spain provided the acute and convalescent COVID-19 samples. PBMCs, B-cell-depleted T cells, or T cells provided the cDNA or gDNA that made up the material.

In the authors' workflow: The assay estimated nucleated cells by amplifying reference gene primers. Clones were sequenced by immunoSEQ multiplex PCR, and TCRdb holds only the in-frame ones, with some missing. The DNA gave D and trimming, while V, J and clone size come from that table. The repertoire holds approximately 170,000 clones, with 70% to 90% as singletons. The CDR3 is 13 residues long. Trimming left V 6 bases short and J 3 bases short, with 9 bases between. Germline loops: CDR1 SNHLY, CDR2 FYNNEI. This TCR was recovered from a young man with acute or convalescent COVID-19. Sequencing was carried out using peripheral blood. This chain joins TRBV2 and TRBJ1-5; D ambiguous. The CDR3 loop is CASSAGNNQPQHF. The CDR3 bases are TGTGCCAGCAGCGCCGGGAACAATCAGCCCCAGCATTTT.